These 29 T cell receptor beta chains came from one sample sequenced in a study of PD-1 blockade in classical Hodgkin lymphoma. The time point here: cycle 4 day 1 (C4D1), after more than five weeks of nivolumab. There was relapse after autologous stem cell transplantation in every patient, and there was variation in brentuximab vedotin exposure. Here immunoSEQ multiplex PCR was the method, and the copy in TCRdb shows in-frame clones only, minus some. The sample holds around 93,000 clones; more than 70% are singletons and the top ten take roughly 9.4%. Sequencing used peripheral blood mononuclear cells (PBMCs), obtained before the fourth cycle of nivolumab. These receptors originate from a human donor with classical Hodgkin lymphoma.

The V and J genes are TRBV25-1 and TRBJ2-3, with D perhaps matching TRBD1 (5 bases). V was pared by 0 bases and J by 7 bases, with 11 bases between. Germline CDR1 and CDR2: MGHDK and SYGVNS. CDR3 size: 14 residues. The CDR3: CASSEYTTVYTQYF. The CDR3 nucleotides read TGTGCCAGCAGTGAATACACGACAGTATATACGCAGTATTTT. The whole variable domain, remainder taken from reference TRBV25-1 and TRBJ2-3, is EADIYQTPRYLVIGTGKKITLECSQTMGHDKMYWYQQDPGMELHLIHYSYGVNSTEKGDLSSESTVSRIRTEHFPLTLESARPSHTSQYLCASSEYTTVYTQYFGPGTRLTVL.

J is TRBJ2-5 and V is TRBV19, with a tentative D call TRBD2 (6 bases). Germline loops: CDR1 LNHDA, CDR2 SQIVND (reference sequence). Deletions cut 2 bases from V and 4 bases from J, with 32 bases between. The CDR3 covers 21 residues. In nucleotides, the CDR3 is TGTGCCAGTAGTATACACAACGCCCAGACTCTGCGGGACCTGAATCTAGAGACCCAGTACTTC. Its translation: CASSIHNAQTLRDLNLETQYF.

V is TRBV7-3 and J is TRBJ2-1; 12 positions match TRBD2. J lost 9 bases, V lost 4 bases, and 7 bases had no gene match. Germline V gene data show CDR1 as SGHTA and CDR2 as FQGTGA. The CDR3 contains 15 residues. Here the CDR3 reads CASSSTSGGPTEQFF. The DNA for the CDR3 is TGTGCCAGCAGCTCGACTAGCGGGGGCCCGACTGAGCAGTTCTTC.

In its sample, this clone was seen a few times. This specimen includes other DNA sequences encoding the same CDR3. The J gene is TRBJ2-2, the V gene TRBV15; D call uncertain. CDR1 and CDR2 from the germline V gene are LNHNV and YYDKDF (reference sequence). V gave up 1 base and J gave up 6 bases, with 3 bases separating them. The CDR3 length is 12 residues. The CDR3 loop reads CATSRVAGELFF. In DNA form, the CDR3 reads TGTGCCACCAGCAGAGTAGCCGGGGAGCTGTTTTTT.

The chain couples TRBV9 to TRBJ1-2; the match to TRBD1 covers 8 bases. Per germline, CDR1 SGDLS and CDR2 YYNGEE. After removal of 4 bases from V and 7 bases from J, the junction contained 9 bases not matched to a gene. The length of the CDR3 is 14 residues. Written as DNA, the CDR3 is TGTGCCAGCAGCTCTTCGGACAGGGCGGGTGGCTACACCTTC. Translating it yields CASSSSDRAGGYTF.

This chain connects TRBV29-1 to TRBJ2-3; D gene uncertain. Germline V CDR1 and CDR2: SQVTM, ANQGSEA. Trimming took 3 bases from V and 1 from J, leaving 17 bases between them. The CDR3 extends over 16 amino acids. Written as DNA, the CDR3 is TGCAGCGTTGATGAGATATCACCCAGACGCACAGATACGCAGTATTTT. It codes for CSVDEISPRRTDTQYF.

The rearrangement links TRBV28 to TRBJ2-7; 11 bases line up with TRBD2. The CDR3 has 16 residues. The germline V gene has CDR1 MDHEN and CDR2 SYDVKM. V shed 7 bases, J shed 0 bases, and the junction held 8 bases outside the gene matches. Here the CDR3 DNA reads TGTGCCAGCACCCTACCCGGGACTAGCGGCTCCTACGAGCAGTACTTC. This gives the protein CASTLPGTSGSYEQYF.

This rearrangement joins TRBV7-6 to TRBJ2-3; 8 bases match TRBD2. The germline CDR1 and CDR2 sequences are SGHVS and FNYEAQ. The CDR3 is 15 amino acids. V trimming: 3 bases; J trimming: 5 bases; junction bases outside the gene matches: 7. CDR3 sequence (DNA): TGTGCCAGCAGCTTTTACGGGGGGGTTTTAGATACGCAGTATTTT. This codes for CASSFYGGVLDTQYF.

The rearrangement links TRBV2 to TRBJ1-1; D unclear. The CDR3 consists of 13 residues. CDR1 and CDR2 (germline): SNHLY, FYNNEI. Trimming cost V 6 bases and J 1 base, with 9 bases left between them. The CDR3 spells CASSLDTNTEAFF. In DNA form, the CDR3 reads TGTGCCAGCAGCCTCGACACGAACACTGAAGCTTTCTTT.

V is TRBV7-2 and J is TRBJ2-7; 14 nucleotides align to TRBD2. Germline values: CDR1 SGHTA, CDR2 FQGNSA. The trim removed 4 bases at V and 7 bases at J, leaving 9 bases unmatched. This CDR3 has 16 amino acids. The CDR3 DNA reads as TGTGCCAGCAGCTCCCTCGGACTAGCGGGAGGAGGTGAGCAGTACTTC. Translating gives CASSSLGLAGGGEQYF.

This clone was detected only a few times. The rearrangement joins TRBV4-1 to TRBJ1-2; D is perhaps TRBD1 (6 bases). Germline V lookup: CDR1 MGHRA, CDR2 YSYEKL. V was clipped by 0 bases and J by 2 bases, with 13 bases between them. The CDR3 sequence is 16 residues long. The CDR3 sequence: CASSQDPLDRNYGYTF. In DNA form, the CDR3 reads TGCGCCAGCAGCCAAGATCCGCTGGACAGAAACTATGGCTACACCTTC.

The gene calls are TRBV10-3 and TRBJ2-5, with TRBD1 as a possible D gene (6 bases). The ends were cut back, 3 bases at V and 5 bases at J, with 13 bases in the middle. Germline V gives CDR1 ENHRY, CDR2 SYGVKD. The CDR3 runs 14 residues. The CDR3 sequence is CAISELQGPETQYF. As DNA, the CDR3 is TGTGCCATCAGTGAACTACAGGGCCCGGAGACCCAGTACTTC.

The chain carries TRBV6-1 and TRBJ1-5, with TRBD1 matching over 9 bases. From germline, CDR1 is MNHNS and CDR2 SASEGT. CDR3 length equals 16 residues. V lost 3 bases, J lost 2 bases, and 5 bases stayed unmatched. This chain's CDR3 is CASSEGQGLGNQPQHF. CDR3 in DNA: TGTGCCAGCAGTGAGGGACAGGGTTTGGGCAATCAGCCCCAGCATTTT.

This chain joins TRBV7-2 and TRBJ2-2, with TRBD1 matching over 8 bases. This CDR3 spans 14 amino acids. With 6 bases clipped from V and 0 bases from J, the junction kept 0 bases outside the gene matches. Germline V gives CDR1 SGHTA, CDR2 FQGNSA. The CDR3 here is CASRGQANTGELFF. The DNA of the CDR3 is TGTGCCAGCAGGGGACAGGCGAACACCGGGGAGCTGTTTTTT. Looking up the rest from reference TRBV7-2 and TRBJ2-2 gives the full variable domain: GAGVSQSPSNKVTEKGKDVELRCDPISGHTALYWYRQSLGQGLEFLIYFQGNSAPDKSGLPSDRFSAERTGGSVSTLTIQRTQQEDSAVYLCASRGQANTGELFFGEGSRLTVL.

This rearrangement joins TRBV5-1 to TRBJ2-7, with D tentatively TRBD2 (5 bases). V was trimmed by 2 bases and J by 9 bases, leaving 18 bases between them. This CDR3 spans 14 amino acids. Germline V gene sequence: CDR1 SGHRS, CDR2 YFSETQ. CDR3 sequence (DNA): TGCGCCAGCAGCTTTGGGAGATCGGACCTCGGGCAGTACTTC. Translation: CASSFGRSDLGQYF.

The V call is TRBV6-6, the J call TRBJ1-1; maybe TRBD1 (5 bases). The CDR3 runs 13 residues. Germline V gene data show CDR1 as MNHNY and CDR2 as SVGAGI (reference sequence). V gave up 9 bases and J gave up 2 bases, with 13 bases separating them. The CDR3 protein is CASTIGGNTEAFF. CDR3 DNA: TGTGCCAGTACTATCGGGGGAAACACTGAAGCTTTCTTT.

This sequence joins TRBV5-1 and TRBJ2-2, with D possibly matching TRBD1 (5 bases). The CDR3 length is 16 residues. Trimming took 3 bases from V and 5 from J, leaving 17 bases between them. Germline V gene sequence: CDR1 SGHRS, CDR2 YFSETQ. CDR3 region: CASSSLAGIWTGELFF. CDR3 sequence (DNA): TGCGCCAGCAGCTCCCTGGCAGGGATTTGGACCGGGGAGCTGTTTTTT.

The CDR3 nucleotides read TGCGCCAGCAGCTTGGTTATCGCTGCAGGGGACCACTACGAGCAGTACTTC. Encoded protein: CASSLVIAAGDHYEQYF. The chain carries TRBV5-1 and TRBJ2-7, with D maybe TRBD1 (6 bases). The V and J ends lost 0 bases and 3 bases respectively, with 19 bases between them. CDR1 is SGHRS and CDR2 is YFSETQ in the germline V gene. This CDR3 spans 17 amino acids. The entire variable domain, with the rest obtained from reference TRBV5-1 and TRBJ2-7, is as follows: KAGVTQTPRYLIKTRGQQVTLSCSPISGHRSVSWYQQTPGQGLQFLFEYFSETQRNKGNFPGRFSGRQFSNSRSEMNVSTLELGDSALYLCASSLVIAAGDHYEQYFGPGTRLTVT.

DNA for the CDR3: TGTGCCAGCAGGGATAGCAATCAGCCCCAGCATTTT. Amino acid sequence: CASRDSNQPQHF. The chain employs TRBV7-2 and TRBJ1-5; no reliable D call. The CDR3 runs to 12 residues. The germline CDR1 and CDR2 sequences are SGHTA and FQGNSA. V was trimmed by 6 bases and J by 0 bases, leaving 3 bases between them.

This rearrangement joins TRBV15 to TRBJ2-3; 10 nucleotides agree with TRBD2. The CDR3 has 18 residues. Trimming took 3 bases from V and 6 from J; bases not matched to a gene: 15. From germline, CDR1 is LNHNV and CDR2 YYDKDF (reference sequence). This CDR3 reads CATSRERSSGSARDTQYF. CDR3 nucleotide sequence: TGTGCCACCAGCAGGGAGAGGTCTAGCGGGAGTGCTCGCGATACGCAGTATTTT.

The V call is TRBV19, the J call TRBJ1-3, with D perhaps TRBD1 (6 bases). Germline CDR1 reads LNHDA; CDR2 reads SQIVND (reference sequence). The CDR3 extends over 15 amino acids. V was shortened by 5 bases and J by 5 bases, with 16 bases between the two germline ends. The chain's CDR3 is CASSDALGHRNTIYF. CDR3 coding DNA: TGTGCCAGTAGTGATGCCCTGGGACACCGAAACACCATATATTTT.

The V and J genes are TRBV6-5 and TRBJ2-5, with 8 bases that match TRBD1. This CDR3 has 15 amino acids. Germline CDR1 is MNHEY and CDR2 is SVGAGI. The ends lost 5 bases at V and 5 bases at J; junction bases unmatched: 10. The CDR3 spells CASSRQGAGRETQYF. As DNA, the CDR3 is TGTGCCAGCAGTCGGCAGGGGGCCGGTCGGGAGACCCAGTACTTC.

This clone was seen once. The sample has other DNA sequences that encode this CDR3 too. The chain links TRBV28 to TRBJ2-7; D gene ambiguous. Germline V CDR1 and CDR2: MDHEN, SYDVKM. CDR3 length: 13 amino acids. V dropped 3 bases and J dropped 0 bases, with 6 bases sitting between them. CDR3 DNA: TGTGCCAGCAGTTTTGCGGACTCCTACGAGCAGTACTTC. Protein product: CASSFADSYEQYF.

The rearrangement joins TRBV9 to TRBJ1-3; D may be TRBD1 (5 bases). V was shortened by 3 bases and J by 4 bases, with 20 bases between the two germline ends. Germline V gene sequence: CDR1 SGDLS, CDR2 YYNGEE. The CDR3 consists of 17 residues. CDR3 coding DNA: TGTGCCAGCAGCGAATGGGGGGAGACGGGGTTCGGAAACACCATATATTTT. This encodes CASSEWGETGFGNTIYF.

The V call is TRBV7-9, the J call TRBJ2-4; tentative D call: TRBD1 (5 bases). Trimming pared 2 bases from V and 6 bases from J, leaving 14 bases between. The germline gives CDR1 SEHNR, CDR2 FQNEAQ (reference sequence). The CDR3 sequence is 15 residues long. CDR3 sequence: CASSLQGRALNIQYF. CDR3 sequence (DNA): TGTGCCAGCAGCTTACAGGGCCGGGCGCTAAACATTCAGTACTTC.

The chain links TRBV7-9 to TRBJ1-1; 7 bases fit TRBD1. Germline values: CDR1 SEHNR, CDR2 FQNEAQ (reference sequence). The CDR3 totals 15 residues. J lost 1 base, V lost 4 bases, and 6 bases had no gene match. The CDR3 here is CASSYHRGSNTEAFF. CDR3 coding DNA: TGTGCCAGCAGCTACCACAGGGGATCGAACACTGAAGCTTTCTTT.

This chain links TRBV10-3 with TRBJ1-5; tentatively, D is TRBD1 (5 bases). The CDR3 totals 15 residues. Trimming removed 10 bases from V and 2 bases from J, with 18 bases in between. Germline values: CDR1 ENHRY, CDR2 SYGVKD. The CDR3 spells CATRGGTFGNQPQHF. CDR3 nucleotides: TGTGCCACCCGGGGGGGAACGTTTGGCAATCAGCCCCAGCATTTT.

The CDR3 bases are TGTGCCAGCAGTTTCGGGGCCCATAATGAAAAACTGTTTTTT. Encoded protein: CASSFGAHNEKLFF. This chain links TRBV6-5 with TRBJ1-4; weak D call: TRBD1 (5 bases). The germline V and J ends were trimmed by 4 bases and 4 bases, with 10 bases remaining between them. Per germline, CDR1 MNHEY and CDR2 SVGAGI. This CDR3 is built from 14 residues.

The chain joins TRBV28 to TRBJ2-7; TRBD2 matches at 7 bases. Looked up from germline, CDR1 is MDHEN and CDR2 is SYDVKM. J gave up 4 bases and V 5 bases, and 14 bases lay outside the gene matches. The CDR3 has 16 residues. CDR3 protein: CASSLLTPGLLYEQYF. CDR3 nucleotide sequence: TGTGCCAGCAGTCTCTTAACACCGGGACTACTGTACGAGCAGTACTTC. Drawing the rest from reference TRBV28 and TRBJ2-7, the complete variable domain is DVKVTQSSRYLVKRTGEKVFLECVQDMDHENMFWYRQDPGLGLRLIYFSYDVKMKEKGDIPEGYSVSREKKERFSLILESASTNQTSMYLCASSLLTPGLLYEQYFGPGTRLTVT.